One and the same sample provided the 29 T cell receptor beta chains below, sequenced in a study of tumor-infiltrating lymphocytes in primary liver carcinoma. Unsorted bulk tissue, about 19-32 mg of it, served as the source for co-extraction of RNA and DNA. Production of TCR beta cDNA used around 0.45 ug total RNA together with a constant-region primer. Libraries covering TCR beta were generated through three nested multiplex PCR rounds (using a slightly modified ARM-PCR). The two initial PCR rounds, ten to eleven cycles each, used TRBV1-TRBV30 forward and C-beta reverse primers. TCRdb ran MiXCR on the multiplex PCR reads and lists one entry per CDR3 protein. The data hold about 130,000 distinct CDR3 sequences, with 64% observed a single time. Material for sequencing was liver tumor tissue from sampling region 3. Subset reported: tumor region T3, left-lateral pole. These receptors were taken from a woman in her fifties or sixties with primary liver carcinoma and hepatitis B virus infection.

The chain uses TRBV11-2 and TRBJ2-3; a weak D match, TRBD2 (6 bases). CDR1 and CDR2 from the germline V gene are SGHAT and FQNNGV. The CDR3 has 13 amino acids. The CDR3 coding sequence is TGTAACAGCAGCTTAGATCGGGAGGATACGCAGTATTTT. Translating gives CNSSLDREDTQYF.

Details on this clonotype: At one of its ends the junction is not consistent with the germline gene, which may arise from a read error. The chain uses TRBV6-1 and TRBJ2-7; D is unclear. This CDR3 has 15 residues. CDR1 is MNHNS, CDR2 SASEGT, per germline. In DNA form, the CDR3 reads TGTGCCGGCAGTTTAGAAGGGATGGGCTCCTACGAGCAGTACTTC. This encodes CAGSLEGMGSYEQYF.

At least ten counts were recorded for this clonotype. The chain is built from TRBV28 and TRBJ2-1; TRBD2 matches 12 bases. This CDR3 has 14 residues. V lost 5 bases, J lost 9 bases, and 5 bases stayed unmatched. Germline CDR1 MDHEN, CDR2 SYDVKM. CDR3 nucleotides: TGTGCCAGCAGTCTAGCGGGAGGGCTCTTTGAGCAGTTCTTC. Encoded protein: CASSLAGGLFEQFF.

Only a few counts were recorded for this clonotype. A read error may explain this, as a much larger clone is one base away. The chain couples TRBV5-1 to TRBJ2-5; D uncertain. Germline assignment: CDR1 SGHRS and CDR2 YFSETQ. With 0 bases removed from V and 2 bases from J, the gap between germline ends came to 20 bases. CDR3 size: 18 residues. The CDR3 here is CASSLGLVGRAVQETQYF. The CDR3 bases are TGCGCCAGCAGCTTGGGGCTAGTGGGAAGGGCGGTACAAGAGACCCAGTACTTC.

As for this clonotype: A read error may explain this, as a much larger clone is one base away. The CDR3 bases are TGCGCCAGCAGCTTGGTGGCAGGGACCGGGTCACCCCTCCACTTT. It codes for CASSLVAGTGSPLHF. The chain is built from TRBV5-1 and TRBJ1-6; D possibly corresponds to TRBD1 (5 bases). CDR3 length: 15 amino acids. Trimming removed 0 bases at V and 10 bases at J, with 14 bases between. Germline assignment: CDR1 SGHRS and CDR2 YFSETQ.

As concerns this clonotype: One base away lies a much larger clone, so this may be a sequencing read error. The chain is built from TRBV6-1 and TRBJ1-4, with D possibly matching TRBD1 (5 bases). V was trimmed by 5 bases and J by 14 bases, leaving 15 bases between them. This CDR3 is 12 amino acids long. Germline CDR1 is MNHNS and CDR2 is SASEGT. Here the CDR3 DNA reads TGTGCCAGCAGTCTCCGTGTGGGGCGGCTGTTTTTT. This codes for CASSLRVGRLFF.

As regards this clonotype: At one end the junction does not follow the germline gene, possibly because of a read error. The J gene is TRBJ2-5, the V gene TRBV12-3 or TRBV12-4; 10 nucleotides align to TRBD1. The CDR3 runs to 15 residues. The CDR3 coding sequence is TGTGCCAGCAGTTTCGGGACAGGGGATTTAGAGACCCAGAGCTTC. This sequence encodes CASSFGTGDLETQSF.

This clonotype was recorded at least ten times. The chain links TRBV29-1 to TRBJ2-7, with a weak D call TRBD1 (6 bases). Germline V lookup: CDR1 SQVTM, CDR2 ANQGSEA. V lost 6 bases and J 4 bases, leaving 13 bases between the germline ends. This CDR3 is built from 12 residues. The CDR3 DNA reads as TGCAGCGTAGGGGTTACAGGGTACGAGCAGTACTTC. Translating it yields CSVGVTGYEQYF.

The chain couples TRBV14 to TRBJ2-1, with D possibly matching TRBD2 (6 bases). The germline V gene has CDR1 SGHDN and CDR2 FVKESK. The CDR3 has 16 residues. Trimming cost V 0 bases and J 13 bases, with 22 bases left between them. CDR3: CASSQDRERTCKPQFF. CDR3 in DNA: TGTGCCAGCAGCCAAGATCGGGAGCGAACATGCAAACCCCAGTTCTTC.

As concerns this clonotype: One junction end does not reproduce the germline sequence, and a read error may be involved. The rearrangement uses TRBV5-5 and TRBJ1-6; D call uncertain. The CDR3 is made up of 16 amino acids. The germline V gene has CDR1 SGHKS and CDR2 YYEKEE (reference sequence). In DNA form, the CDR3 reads TGTACCAGCAGCTTGAGGGCGGAAAACTATAATTCACCCCTCCACTTT. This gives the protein CTSSLRAENYNSPLHF.

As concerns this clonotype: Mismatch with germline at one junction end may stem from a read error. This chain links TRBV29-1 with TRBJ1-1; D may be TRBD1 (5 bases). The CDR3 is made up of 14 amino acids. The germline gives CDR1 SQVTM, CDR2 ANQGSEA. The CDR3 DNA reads TGCAGCGTTGGGTGGGGCCCTCGGAACACTGATGCTTTCTTT. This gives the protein CSVGWGPRNTDAFF.

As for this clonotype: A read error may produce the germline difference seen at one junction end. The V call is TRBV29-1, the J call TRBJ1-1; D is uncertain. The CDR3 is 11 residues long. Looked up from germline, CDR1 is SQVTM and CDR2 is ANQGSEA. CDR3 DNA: TGTAGCGTAGTCACCGATGCTATCGCTTTCTTT. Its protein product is CSVVTDAIAFF.

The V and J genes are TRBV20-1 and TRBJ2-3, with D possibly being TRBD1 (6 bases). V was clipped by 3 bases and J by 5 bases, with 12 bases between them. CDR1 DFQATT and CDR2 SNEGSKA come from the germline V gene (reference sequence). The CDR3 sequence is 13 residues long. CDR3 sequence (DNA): TGCAGTGCTAGTGGACAGCTGGGAGATACGCAGTATTTT. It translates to CSASGQLGDTQYF.

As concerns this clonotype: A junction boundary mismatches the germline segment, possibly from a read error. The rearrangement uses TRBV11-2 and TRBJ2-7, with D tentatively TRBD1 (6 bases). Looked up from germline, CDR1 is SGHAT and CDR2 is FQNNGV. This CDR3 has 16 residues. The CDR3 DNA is TGTGACAGCAGCCGACTAATACAGGGTGAGGTCTACGAGCAATACTTC. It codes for CDSSRLIQGEVYEQYF.

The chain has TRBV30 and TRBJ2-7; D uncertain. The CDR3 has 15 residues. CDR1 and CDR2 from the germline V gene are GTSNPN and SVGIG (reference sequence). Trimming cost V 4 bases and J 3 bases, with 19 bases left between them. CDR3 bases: TGTGCCTGGATGGGCCGAAGGAATAGTCGCTACGAGCAGTACTTC. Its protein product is CAWMGRRNSRYEQYF.

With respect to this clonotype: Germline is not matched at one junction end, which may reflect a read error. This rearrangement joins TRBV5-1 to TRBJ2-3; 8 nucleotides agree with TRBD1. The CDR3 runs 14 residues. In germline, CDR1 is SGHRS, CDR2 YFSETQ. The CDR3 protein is CASSRTGIADAQYF. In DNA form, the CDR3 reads TGCGCCAGCAGCCGGACAGGGATCGCAGATGCGCAGTATTTT.

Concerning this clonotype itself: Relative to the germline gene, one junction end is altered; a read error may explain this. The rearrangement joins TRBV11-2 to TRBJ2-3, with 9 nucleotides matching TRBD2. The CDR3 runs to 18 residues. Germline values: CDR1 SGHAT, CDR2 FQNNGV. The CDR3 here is CTSSLGRASGARTDTQYF. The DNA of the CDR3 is TGTACCAGCAGCCTAGGTCGGGCTAGCGGGGCCCGCACAGATACGCAGTATTTC.

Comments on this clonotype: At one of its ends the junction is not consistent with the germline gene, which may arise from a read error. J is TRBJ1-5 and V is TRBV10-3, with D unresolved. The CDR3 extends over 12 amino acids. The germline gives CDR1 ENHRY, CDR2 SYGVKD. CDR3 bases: TGTGCCACCAGTGAGACGAATCAGTCCCAGCATTTT. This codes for CATSETNQSQHF.

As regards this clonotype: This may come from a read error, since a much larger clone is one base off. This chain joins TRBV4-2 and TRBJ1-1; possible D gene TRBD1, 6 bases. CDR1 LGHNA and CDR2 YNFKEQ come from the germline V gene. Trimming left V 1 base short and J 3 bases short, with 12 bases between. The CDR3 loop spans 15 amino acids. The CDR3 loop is CASSQGPDRDTEAFF. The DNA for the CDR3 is TGTGCCAGCAGCCAAGGCCCGGACAGAGACACTGAAGCTTTCTTT.

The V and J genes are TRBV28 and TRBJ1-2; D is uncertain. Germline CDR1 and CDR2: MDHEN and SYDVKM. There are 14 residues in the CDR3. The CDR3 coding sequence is TGTGCTAGCGGCAGTGGCCGGCATAGTCGTGGCTACACCTTC. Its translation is CASGSGRHSRGYTF.

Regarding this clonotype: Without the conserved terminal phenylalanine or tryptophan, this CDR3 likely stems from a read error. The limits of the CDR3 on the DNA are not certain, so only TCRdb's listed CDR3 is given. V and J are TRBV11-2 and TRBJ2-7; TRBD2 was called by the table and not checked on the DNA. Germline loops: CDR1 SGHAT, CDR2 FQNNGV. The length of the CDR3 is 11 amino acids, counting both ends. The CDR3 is CGSSSASSLAY.

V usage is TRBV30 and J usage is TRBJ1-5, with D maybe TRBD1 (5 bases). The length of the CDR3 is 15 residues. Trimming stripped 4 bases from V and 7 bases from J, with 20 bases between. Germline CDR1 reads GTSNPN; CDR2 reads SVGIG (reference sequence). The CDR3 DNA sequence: TGTGCCTGGAAGTTGCAGGGACCACAACCCCAGCCCCAGCATTTT. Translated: CAWKLQGPQPQPQHF.

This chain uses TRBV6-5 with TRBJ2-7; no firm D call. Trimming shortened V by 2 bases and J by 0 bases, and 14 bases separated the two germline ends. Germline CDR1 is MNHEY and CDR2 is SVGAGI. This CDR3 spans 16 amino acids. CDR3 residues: CASSYTRQPNSYEQYF. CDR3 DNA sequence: TGTGCCAGCAGTTACACTCGCCAGCCGAACTCCTACGAGCAGTACTTC.

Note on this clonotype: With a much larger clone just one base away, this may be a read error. CDR3 nucleotides: TGTGCCTGCAGCGTAGAGGGACAAACCTACGAGCAGTACTTC. Translated, it gives CACSVEGQTYEQYF. J is TRBJ2-7 and V is TRBV7-8, with a tentative D call TRBD1 (6 bases). The CDR3 loop spans 14 amino acids. Germline CDR1 and CDR2: SGHVS and FQNEAQ.

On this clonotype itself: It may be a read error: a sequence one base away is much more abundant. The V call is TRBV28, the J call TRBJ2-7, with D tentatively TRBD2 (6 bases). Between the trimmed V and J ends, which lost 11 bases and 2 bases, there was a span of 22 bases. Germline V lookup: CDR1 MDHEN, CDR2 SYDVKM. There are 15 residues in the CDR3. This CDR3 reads CAVSGTRRSAYEQYF. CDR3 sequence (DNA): TGTGCCGTCTCCGGGACTCGCCGTAGCGCCTACGAGCAGTACTTC.

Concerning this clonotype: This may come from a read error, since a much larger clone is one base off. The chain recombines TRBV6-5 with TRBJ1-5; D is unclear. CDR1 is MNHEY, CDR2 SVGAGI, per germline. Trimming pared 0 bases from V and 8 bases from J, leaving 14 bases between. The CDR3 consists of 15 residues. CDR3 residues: CASSYSFTGEEPQHF. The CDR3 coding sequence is TGTGCCAGCAGTTACTCGTTTACGGGAGAGGAGCCCCAGCATTTT.

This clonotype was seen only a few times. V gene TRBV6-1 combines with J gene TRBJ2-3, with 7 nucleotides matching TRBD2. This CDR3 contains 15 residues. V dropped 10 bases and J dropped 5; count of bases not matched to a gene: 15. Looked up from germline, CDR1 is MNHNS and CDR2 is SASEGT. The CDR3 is CANKGRAGEGDTQYF. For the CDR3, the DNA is TGTGCCAACAAAGGGAGGGCCGGAGAAGGAGATACGCAGTATTTT.

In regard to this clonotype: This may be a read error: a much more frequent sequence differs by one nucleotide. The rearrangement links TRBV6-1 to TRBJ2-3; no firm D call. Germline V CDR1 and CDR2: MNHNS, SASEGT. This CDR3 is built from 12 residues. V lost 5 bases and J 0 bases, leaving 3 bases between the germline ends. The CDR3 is CASSNSTDTQYF. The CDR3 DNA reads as TGTGCCAGCAGTAACAGCACAGATACGCAGTATTTT.

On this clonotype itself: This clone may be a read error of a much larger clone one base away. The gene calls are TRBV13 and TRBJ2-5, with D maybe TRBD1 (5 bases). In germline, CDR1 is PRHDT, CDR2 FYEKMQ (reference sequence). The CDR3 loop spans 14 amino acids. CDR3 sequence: CASNLGRDQETQYF. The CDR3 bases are TGTGCCAGCAACTTAGGCAGGGACCAAGAGACCCAGTACTTC.